A single sample gave rise to the 26 T cell receptor beta chains below, sequenced in a study of blood T cell repertoires in COVID-19. Profiled with immunoSEQ multiplex PCR; TCRdb holds only in-frame clones, not every one. Of about 110,000 clones in the sample, about 85% were seen once. The sequenced sample was peripheral blood. The origin of the receptors is a human donor in a cohort sampled during active COVID-19.

The rearrangement uses TRBV4-3 and TRBJ2-7; a possible D gene is TRBD2 (5 bases). The CDR3 runs 14 residues. From germline, CDR1 is LGHNA and CDR2 YSLEER. The V and J ends lost 1 base and 5 bases respectively, with 12 bases between them. For the CDR3, the DNA is TGCGCCAGCAGCCAAGGGTTGGAGGCCCACGAGCAGTACTTC. Its protein product is CASSQGLEAHEQYF.

The chain joins TRBV28 to TRBJ2-3; TRBD2 matches at 7 bases. This CDR3 comprises 16 residues. Germline V lookup: CDR1 MDHEN, CDR2 SYDVKM. V shed 10 bases and J 1 base; nucleotides not matched to a gene: 14. The CDR3 protein is CATLLSGGSRTDTQYF. The CDR3 DNA reads as TGTGCCACCCTCCTCTCGGGGGGAAGCCGCACAGATACGCAGTATTTT.

DNA for the CDR3: TGTGCCAGCAGTTACTTCCCGGGACAGAACACAGATACGCAGTATTTT. Translation gives CASSYFPGQNTDTQYF. The chain couples TRBV6-5 to TRBJ2-3; 7 bases line up with TRBD1. Looked up from germline, CDR1 is MNHEY and CDR2 is SVGAGI. This CDR3 comprises 16 residues. The trim removed 1 base at V and 2 bases at J, leaving 6 bases unmatched.

The chain combines TRBV2 with TRBJ2-7, with D possibly being TRBD1 (6 bases). Between the trimmed V and J ends, which lost 8 bases and 1 base, there was a span of 12 bases. CDR3 length equals 13 residues. CDR1 SNHLY and CDR2 FYNNEI come from the germline V gene. The CDR3 region is CASLNRVSYEQYF. In nucleotides, the CDR3 is TGTGCCAGCCTAAACAGGGTATCCTACGAGCAGTACTTC.

The count of this clone is one. The genes are TRBV27 and TRBJ2-1; TRBD1 matches at 11 bases. The CDR3 is 19 amino acids. V lost 8 bases, J lost 4 bases, and 19 bases stayed unmatched. Germline V lookup: CDR1 MNHEY, CDR2 SMNVEV (reference sequence). CDR3 bases: TGTGCCAGCCAAGACCGGGACAGGGGGTCTTCCCTCGTATACAATGAGCAGTTCTTC. This translates into CASQDRDRGSSLVYNEQFF.

This clone was found a few times. The chain links TRBV20-1 to TRBJ2-7; tentative D call: TRBD1 (6 bases). The CDR3 contains 11 residues. The germline V gene has CDR1 DFQATT and CDR2 SNEGSKA (reference sequence). V was clipped by 4 bases and J by 8 bases, with 12 bases between them. Here the CDR3 reads CSATTGNKQYF. The CDR3 DNA sequence: TGCAGTGCTACAACAGGGAACAAGCAGTACTTC.

The chain has TRBV5-4 and TRBJ2-3, with 7 bases fitting TRBD2. The CDR3 length is 20 residues. J lost 4 bases, V lost 4 bases, and 24 bases had no gene match. Germline V gene sequence: CDR1 SGHNT, CDR2 YYREEE (reference sequence). CDR3 loop: CASSHNSRTGGGSVADTQYF. The CDR3 DNA follows: TGTGCCAGCAGCCATAACTCTCGGACTGGCGGGGGATCAGTGGCAGATACGCAGTATTTT.

CDR3 nucleotides: TGTGCCAGCAGTAGGACTAGCGGGCTCTACGAGCAGTACTTC. The encoded protein is CASSRTSGLYEQYF. The chain recombines TRBV6-5 with TRBJ2-7, with 11 bases identical to TRBD2. Germline V gene data show CDR1 as MNHEY and CDR2 as SVGAGI. Unmatched junction bases numbered 3, after V lost 5 bases and J lost 3 bases. The CDR3 is made up of 14 amino acids.

A single count supports this clone. The chain joins TRBV6-2 or TRBV6-3 to TRBJ2-1; 13 positions match TRBD2. Per germline, CDR1 MNHEY and CDR2 SVGEGT. The CDR3 extends over 14 amino acids. With 5 bases clipped from V and 5 bases from J, the junction kept 0 bases outside the gene matches. CDR3 sequence reads: CASSGTSGNNEQFF. The CDR3, as DNA: TGTGCCAGCAGTGGGACTAGCGGGAACAATGAGCAGTTCTTC.

V usage is TRBV6-5 and J usage is TRBJ2-7; 8 bases are a match to TRBD1. CDR1 and CDR2 (germline): MNHEY, SVGAGI. The CDR3 loop spans 12 amino acids. V lost 10 bases, J lost 1 base, and 3 bases stayed unmatched. The DNA of the CDR3 is TGTGCCACCAGACAGGGGTCCTACGAGCAGTACTTC. Translation gives CATRQGSYEQYF.

The rearrangement links TRBV6-2 or TRBV6-3 to TRBJ1-2, with D possibly matching TRBD1 (6 bases). Germline CDR1 and CDR2: MNHEY and SVGEGT. This CDR3 has 14 amino acids. V lost 4 bases and J 3 bases, leaving 12 bases between the germline ends. CDR3 residues: CASSSPGVYYGYTF. CDR3 DNA: TGTGCCAGCAGTTCCCCAGGGGTCTACTATGGCTACACCTTC.

V usage is TRBV5-1 and J usage is TRBJ1-4, with D possibly matching TRBD1 (5 bases). The germline V gene has CDR1 SGHRS and CDR2 YFSETQ. The germline V and J ends were trimmed by 0 bases and 3 bases, with 6 bases remaining between them. This CDR3 comprises 14 residues. This CDR3 is CASSLGQPNEKLFF. CDR3 DNA: TGCGCCAGCAGCTTGGGACAGCCTAATGAAAAACTGTTTTTT.

Written as DNA, the CDR3 is TGTGCCAGCAGCTTGTTCGGACAGGCCCATGGCTACACCTTC. Translated, it gives CASSLFGQAHGYTF. This rearrangement joins TRBV5-4 to TRBJ1-2; 7 bases match TRBD1. Germline V lookup: CDR1 SGHNT, CDR2 YYREEE (reference sequence). The CDR3 is 14 amino acids. The V and J ends lost 1 base and 6 bases, in that order; junction bases with no gene match: 6. Full variable domain (outside the CDR3, taken from reference TRBV5-4 and TRBJ1-2): ETGVTQSPTHLIKTRGQQVTLRCSSQSGHNTVSWYQQALGQGPQFIFQYYREEENGRGNFPPRFSGLQFPNYSSELNVNALELDDSALYLCASSLFGQAHGYTFGSGTRLTVV.

The rearrangement uses TRBV11-2 and TRBJ2-7; TRBD2 aligns across 9 bases. Trimming at V came to 3 bases and at J to 1 base, leaving 4 bases not matched to a gene. Germline lookup yields CDR1 SGHAT and CDR2 FQNNGV. The CDR3 contains 15 residues. The CDR3 spells CASSFPSGTSYEQYF. CDR3 sequence (DNA): TGTGCCAGCAGCTTCCCTAGCGGGACATCCTACGAGCAGTACTTC.

J is TRBJ1-5 and V is TRBV7-9, with a tentative D call TRBD1 (6 bases). CDR3 length equals 15 residues. Germline CDR1 and CDR2: SEHNR and FQNEAQ (reference sequence). Deletions cut 5 bases from V and 4 bases from J, with 15 bases between. CDR3 loop: CASSPARDTNQPQHF. Here the CDR3 DNA reads TGTGCCAGCAGCCCCGCCCGGGACACAAATCAGCCCCAGCATTTT. Together with reference TRBV7-9 and TRBJ1-5, the CDR3 gives the full variable domain: DTGVSQNPRHKITKRGQNVTFRCDPISEHNRLYWYRQTLGQGPEFLTYFQNEAQLEKSRLLSDRFSAERPKGSFSTLEIQRTEQGDSAMYLCASSPARDTNQPQHFGDGTRLSIL.

V gene TRBV11-2 combines with J gene TRBJ1-1; tentative D call: TRBD1 (5 bases). Germline loops: CDR1 SGHAT, CDR2 FQNNGV. V lost 3 bases and J 1 base, leaving 9 bases between the germline ends. There are 14 residues in the CDR3. The chain's CDR3 is CASSFGGGNTEAFF. Written as DNA, the CDR3 is TGTGCCAGCAGCTTTGGCGGGGGGAACACTGAAGCTTTCTTT. The full variable domain, completed using reference TRBV11-2 and TRBJ1-1, is EAGVAQSPRYKIIEKRQSVAFWCNPISGHATLYWYQQILGQGPKLLIQFQNNGVVDDSQLPKDRFSAERLKGVDSTLKIQPAKLEDSAVYLCASSFGGGNTEAFFGQGTRLTVV.

This chain uses TRBV6-5 with TRBJ1-2; perhaps TRBD1 as D (6 bases). V gave up 6 bases and J gave up 8 bases, with 19 bases separating them. This CDR3 is 14 amino acids long. CDR1 and CDR2 from the germline V gene are MNHEY and SVGAGI. CDR3 bases: TGTGCCAGCAGGCTGGACAGCGATTCCGGGGGCTACACCTTC. Amino acids: CASRLDSDSGGYTF.

The CDR3 here is CSVVGGGGYEQFF. The CDR3 region has the DNA TGCAGCGTTGTGGGCGGGGGGGGCTATGAGCAGTTCTTC. V and J are TRBV29-1 and TRBJ2-1, with 9 bases fitting TRBD2. The CDR3 loop spans 13 amino acids. From germline, CDR1 is SQVTM and CDR2 ANQGSEA. The V segment lost 4 bases and the J segment 8 bases; nucleotides outside the gene matches: 6.

The rearrangement uses TRBV19 and TRBJ2-2; 7 positions agree with TRBD1. The J segment lost 0 bases and the V segment lost 8 bases, leaving 3 bases of the junction unmatched. Germline values: CDR1 LNHDA, CDR2 SQIVND (reference sequence). The CDR3 contains 14 residues. The CDR3 sequence: CASQGGANTGELFF. The CDR3 coding sequence is TGTGCCAGTCAAGGGGGCGCGAACACCGGGGAGCTGTTTTTT.

This rearrangement joins TRBV7-9 to TRBJ2-3; no clear D. Trimming took off 5 bases at V and 4 bases at J, with 16 bases between the two ends. Germline V gene lookup returns CDR1 SEHNR and CDR2 FQNEAQ (reference sequence). The CDR3 runs to 15 residues. The CDR3 nucleotides are TGTGCCAGCAGCCCGCCGACATCCCGCGCAGATACGCAGTATTTT. This gives the protein CASSPPTSRADTQYF.

The genes are TRBV30 and TRBJ1-3; D might be TRBD1 (5 bases). The CDR3 contains 16 residues. The germline CDR1 and CDR2 sequences are GTSNPN and SVGIG (reference sequence). The V end was cut by 2 bases, the J end by 1 base, with 15 bases between. The CDR3 DNA reads as TGTGCCTGGAGTAAGGACAAAACGGAGTCTGGAAACACCATATATTTT. This translates into CAWSKDKTESGNTIYF.

The gene calls are TRBV13 and TRBJ2-7, with 10 bases lining up with TRBD2. V gave up 1 base and J gave up 1 base; unmatched junction bases: 1. Germline loops: CDR1 PRHDT, CDR2 FYEKMQ (reference sequence). CDR3 length: 15 residues. The CDR3 loop reads CASSLASGRSYEQYF. The CDR3 DNA sequence: TGTGCCAGCAGCTTAGCTAGCGGGAGATCCTACGAGCAGTACTTC.

The genes are TRBV19 and TRBJ2-2; 7 positions match TRBD1. V lost 6 bases, J lost 3 bases, and 7 bases stayed unmatched. CDR3 size: 15 residues. CDR1 is LNHDA and CDR2 is SQIVND in the germline V gene (reference sequence). CDR3 bases: TGTGCCAGTAGCCCCGACAGGGCTTACACCGGGGAGCTGTTTTTT. This gives the protein CASSPDRAYTGELFF.

The rearrangement links TRBV5-1 to TRBJ2-7, with TRBD2 matching over 7 bases. V shed 4 bases and J 0 bases; nucleotides not matched to a gene: 7. From germline, CDR1 is SGHRS and CDR2 YFSETQ. This CDR3 is 15 amino acids long. Written as DNA, the CDR3 is TGCGCCAGCAGCCGGATAGCGGGTAGCTCCTACGAGCAGTACTTC. It specifies CASSRIAGSSYEQYF.

The chain has TRBV6-1 and TRBJ2-5; tentatively, D is TRBD2 (7 bases). V gave up 2 bases and J gave up 5 bases, with 15 bases separating them. The germline V gene has CDR1 MNHNS and CDR2 SASEGT. This CDR3 is 15 amino acids long. The CDR3 is CASSERRGAGETQYF. The DNA for the CDR3 is TGTGCCAGCAGTGAAAGACGGGGGGCCGGGGAGACCCAGTACTTC.

The chain carries TRBV7-6 and TRBJ1-6, with 8 bases identical to TRBD1. This CDR3 comprises 15 residues. CDR1 is SGHVS, CDR2 FNYEAQ, per germline. Losses at the gene ends were 1 base for V and 14 bases for J; bases not matched to a gene: 10. The CDR3 protein is CASSLGQGPLETLHF. In DNA form, the CDR3 reads TGTGCCAGCAGCTTAGGACAGGGGCCCCTCGAAACCCTCCACTTT.